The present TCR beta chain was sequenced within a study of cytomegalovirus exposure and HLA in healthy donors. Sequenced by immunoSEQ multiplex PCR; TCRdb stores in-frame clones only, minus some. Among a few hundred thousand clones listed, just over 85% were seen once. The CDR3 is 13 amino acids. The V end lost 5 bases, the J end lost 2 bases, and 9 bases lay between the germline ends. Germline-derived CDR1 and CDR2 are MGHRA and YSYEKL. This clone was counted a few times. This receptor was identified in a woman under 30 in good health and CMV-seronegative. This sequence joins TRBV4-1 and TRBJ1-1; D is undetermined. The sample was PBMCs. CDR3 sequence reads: CASSSGLNTEAFF. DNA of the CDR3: TGCGCCAGCAGCTCAGGCTTAAACACTGAAGCTTTCTTT.